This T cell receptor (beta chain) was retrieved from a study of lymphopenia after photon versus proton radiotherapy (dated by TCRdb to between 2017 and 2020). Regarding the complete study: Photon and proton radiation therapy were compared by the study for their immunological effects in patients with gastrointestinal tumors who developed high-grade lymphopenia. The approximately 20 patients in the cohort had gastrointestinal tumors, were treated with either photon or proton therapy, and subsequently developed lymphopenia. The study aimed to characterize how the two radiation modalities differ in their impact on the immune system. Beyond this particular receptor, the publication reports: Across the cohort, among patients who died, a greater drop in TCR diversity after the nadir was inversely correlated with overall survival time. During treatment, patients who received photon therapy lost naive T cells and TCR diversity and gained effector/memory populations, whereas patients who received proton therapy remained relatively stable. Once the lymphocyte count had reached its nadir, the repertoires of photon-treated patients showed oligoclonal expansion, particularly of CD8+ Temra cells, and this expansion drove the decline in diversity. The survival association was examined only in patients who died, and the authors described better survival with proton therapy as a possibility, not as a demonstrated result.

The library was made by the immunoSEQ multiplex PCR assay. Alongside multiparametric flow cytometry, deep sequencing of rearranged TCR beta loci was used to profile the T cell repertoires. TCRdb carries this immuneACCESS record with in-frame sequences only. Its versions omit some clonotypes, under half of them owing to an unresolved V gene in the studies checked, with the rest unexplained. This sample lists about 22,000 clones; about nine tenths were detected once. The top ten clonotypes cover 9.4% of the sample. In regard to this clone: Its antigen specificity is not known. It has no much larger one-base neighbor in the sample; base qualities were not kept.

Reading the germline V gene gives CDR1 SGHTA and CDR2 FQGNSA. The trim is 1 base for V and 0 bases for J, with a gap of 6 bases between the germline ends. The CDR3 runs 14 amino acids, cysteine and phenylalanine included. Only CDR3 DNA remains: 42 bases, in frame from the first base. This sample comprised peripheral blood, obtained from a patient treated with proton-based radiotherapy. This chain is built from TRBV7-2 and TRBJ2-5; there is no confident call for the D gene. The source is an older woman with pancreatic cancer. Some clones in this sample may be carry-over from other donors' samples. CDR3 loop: CASSLGRYQETQYF. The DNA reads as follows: TGTGCCAGCAGCTTAGGGCGGTACCAAGAGACCCAGTACTTC.